Listed below are T cell receptor beta chains from one sample, sequenced in a study of cytomegalovirus exposure and HLA in healthy donors. TCRdb keeps only in-frame clones here, not all; method: immunoSEQ multiplex PCR. The data show 160,000 or so clones, with around four fifths seen just once and under 2.5% held by the top ten. What was sequenced was PBMCs. These receptor sequences come from a man aged 25 to 45 in good health and CMV-seropositive. CDR3s leave out the opening cysteine and the closing phenylalanine or tryptophan. A D gene is named only where the DNA matches it firmly.

>TRBJ2-1|TRBV12-5|12|TRBD2
ASSTGGGYNEQF
>TRBJ1-1|TRBV27|12|TRBD1
ASSPRGSNTEAF
>TRBJ2-7|TRBV18|10|-
ATSEGYREQY
>TRBJ2-6|TRBV27|15|-
ASTVLGAGSGANVLT
>TRBJ2-7|TRBV18|13|TRBD2
ASSPGIAGDPEQY
>TRBJ2-7|TRBV4-1|13|TRBD1
ASNLNRDRDYEQY
>TRBJ2-7|TRBV6-5|14|-
ASSYSTWGVTYEQY
>TRBJ1-4|TRBV5-1|12|-
ASSFEGINEKLF
>TRBJ2-1|TRBV25-1|13|TRBD2
ASRGSGGAQNEQF
>TRBJ1-2|TRBV4-1|14|-
ASSFSPQGKNYGYT
>TRBJ2-5|TRBV6-5|14|TRBD2
ASSYSLGGVQETQY
>TRBJ1-2|TRBV6-1|11|-
ASRSPGLYGYT
>TRBJ2-7|TRBV19|13|TRBD2
ASSYSHGGLYEQY
>TRBJ2-4|TRBV29-1|12|TRBD1
SVRGKTGENIQY
>TRBJ2-3|TRBV2|12|TRBD1
ASSGTGGFDTQY
>TRBJ2-3|TRBV28|10|TRBD1
ASQNPGQGMR
>TRBJ2-5|TRBV7-2|13|TRBD1
ASSSRYRGQETQY
>TRBJ2-7|TRBV18|15|TRBD1
ASSPPTGQDNNYEQY
>TRBJ1-5|TRBV30|12|-
AWSVRGALQPQH
>TRBJ2-5|TRBV5-1|12|TRBD1
ASSPQGAQETQY
>TRBJ2-3|TRBV9|11|-
ASMSDSSDTQY
>TRBJ2-3|TRBV27|13|TRBD2
ASSDGGATTDTQY
>TRBJ1-1|TRBV4-2|13|-
ASSQRGGLNTEAF
>TRBJ2-7|TRBV5-6|14|TRBD2
ASSPQVGGGPYEQY
>TRBJ2-7|TRBV10-1|14|TRBD2
ASSALGGEDVYEQY
>TRBJ1-6|TRBV7-8|13|TRBD1
ASSPGTGHNSPLH
>TRBJ1-2|TRBV6-6|14|TRBD1
ASSPQPPGGGYGYT
>TRBJ1-2|TRBV5-5|12|-
ASSLWGVEYGYT
>TRBJ2-1|TRBV9|12|-
ASSVTVSYNEQF
>TRBJ1-1|TRBV10-3|9|-
APPVNTEAF
>TRBJ1-1|TRBV2|12|TRBD1
ASSGGTGGADAF
>TRBJ1-5|TRBV6-8|13|-
ASSYPRVLGQPQH
>TRBJ2-7|TRBV9|14|TRBD2
ASSVESGGGPYEQY
>TRBJ1-1|TRBV19|14|-
ASSIGQFNGYTEAF
>TRBJ1-2|TRBV6-5|13|TRBD1
ASSYRPGQQFGYT
>TRBJ2-7|TRBV7-9|12|TRBD1
ASSSQGYSYEQY
>TRBJ2-5|TRBV9|12|TRBD1
ASSPGTAQETQY
>TRBJ2-3|TRBV7-7|13|TRBD2
ASSPSGGGLDTQY
>TRBJ2-7|TRBV9|16|TRBD2
ASSVSGTSGGLSSEQY
>TRBJ1-4|TRBV2|12|-
ASSDLTGYEKLF
>TRBJ2-1|TRBV25-1|10|-
ASSESGGEQF